The rows below give T cell receptor beta chains drawn from one sample of a study of OX40 agonist ivuxolimab in advanced cancers. Assay used: immunoSEQ multiplex PCR; TCRdb lists only in-frame clones, some missing. Here the sample spans roughly 50,000 clones, just over 85% being singletons. Sequences were derived from CD4+ or CD8+ T cells sorted from blood, sampled in a trial of the OX40 agonist ivuxolimab. The receptors shown here come from an adult with an advanced solid tumor such as melanoma, head and neck, liver or kidney cancer. Both conserved end residues are part of each CDR3. D genes are given only for firm matches. Size is stated for part of the rows, as once, few or many counts, or as a class when the clone is expanded.

J	length	V	D	size	DNA	CDR3
TRBJ1-4	15	TRBV18	NA	NA	TGTGCCAGCTCACCACCTAAGGGAACTAATGAAAAACTGTTTTTT	CASSPPKGTNEKLFF
TRBJ1-3	16	TRBV10-3	NA	NA	TGTGCCATCAGCCCCAAAGGGTGGGACTCTGGAAACACCATATATTTT	CAISPKGWDSGNTIYF
TRBJ2-5	13	TRBV10-3	NA	few	TGTGCCACCCAGAGGGTACCCCAAGAGACCCAGTACTTC	CATQRVPQETQYF
TRBJ2-3	16	TRBV11-3	NA	NA	TGTGCCAGCAGCTTAGGAGGGGACCGGGGTATAGATACGCAGTATTTT	CASSLGGDRGIDTQYF
TRBJ2-3	15	TRBV5-4	TRBD2	NA	TGTGCCAGCAGCCAAGGGGGACTAGCGGGGGATACGCAGTATTTT	CASSQGGLAGDTQYF
TRBJ2-7	14	TRBV6-5	NA	NA	TGTGCCAGCAGTCCAGCCGGTTGGGACTACGAGCAGTACTTC	CASSPAGWDYEQYF
TRBJ1-2	15	TRBV30	NA	NA	TGTGCCTGGAGTATCCAGGCGGCGGCAGGCTATGGCTACACCTTC	CAWSIQAAAGYGYTF
TRBJ2-1	13	TRBV6-1	NA	NA	TGTGCCAGCAGTGAGCAGAATTACAATGAGCAGTTCTTC	CASSEQNYNEQFF
TRBJ1-3	16	TRBV25-1	NA	NA	TGTGCCAGCAGTGTTCTCTCGGGGGGGTCTGGAAACACCATATATTTT	CASSVLSGGSGNTIYF
TRBJ1-4	11	TRBV20-1	NA	NA	TGCAGTGCTATACGTCTCGAAAAACTGTTTTTT	CSAIRLEKLFF
TRBJ2-5	16	TRBV11-2	TRBD1	NA	TGTGCCAGCAGCTCCCACAGGGGGCGAGTTGCAGAGACCCAGTACTTC	CASSSHRGRVAETQYF
TRBJ1-1	14	TRBV5-1	NA	once	TGCGCCAGCAGCTTGGGGCTCACGAACACTGAAGCTTTCTTT	CASSLGLTNTEAFF
TRBJ2-2	15	TRBV5-4	TRBD1	NA	TGTGCCAGCAGCCCCCCGACAGGGGAGGTCGGGGAGCTGTTTTTT	CASSPPTGEVGELFF
TRBJ1-2	15	TRBV5-8	NA	NA	TGTGCCAGCAGCCGGCGGACGGAGGCTGTTTATGGCTACACCTTC	CASSRRTEAVYGYTF
TRBJ1-4	14	TRBV28	NA	NA	TGTGCCAGCAGTTCGTGGACGGGGGATGAAAAACTGTTTTTT	CASSSWTGDEKLFF
TRBJ1-5	18	TRBV7-2	TRBD1	NA	TGTGCCAGCAGCTTAGTAGGACAGGGGAGAAACGGCAATCAGCCCCAGCATTTT	CASSLVGQGRNGNQPQHF
TRBJ1-2	15	TRBV6-5	TRBD1	NA	TGTGCCAGCAGAATACCGAAACAGGGGGGCTATGGCTACACCTTC	CASRIPKQGGYGYTF
TRBJ2-3	16	TRBV5-4	NA	few	TGTGCCAGCAGCTTGGACGGTGCGTCTAGCACAGATACGCAGTATTTT	CASSLDGASSTDTQYF
TRBJ2-1	16	TRBV4-2	TRBD2	NA	TGTGCCAGCAGCCAAGAATTCCAGCGGGGGAACAATGAGCAGTTCTTC	CASSQEFQRGNNEQFF
TRBJ1-2	15	TRBV5-6	NA	NA	TGTGCCAGCAGCGGGGAGAGGCAGGGGAGTTATGGCTACACCTTC	CASSGERQGSYGYTF
TRBJ1-1	14	TRBV9	NA	NA	TGTGCCAGCAGCCCCTTAGAACTGAACACTGAAGCTTTCTTT	CASSPLELNTEAFF
TRBJ2-4	17	TRBV5-1	TRBD1	once	TGCGCCAGCAGCTACGGAGGACAGGGATCGGCCAAAAACATTCAGTACTTC	CASSYGGQGSAKNIQYF
TRBJ1-1	13	TRBV21-1	NA	once	TGTGCCAGCAACGGACGGAAGAACACTGAAGCTTTCTTT	CASNGRKNTEAFF
TRBJ2-7	13	TRBV6-5	NA	NA	TGTGCCAGCAGTTACGTGAACTCCTACGAGCAGTACTTC	CASSYVNSYEQYF
TRBJ1-1	15	TRBV7-2	TRBD1	NA	TGTGCCAGCAGCCCGGACAGGGGACAGAACACTGAAGCTTTCTTT	CASSPDRGQNTEAFF
TRBJ1-5	13	TRBV6-5	NA	NA	TGTGCCACCGGAAATCTGGTCAATCAGCCCCAGCATTTT	CATGNLVNQPQHF
TRBJ1-3	20	TRBV6-1	TRBD1	once	TGTGCCAGCAGTGAGGGATGGACAGGGGCGTCCACGGGCTCTGGAAACACCATATATTTT	CASSEGWTGASTGSGNTIYF
TRBJ1-1	12	TRBV18	NA	NA	TGTGCCAGCTCACAACAGAGCACTGAAGCTTTCTTT	CASSQQSTEAFF
TRBJ2-5	15	TRBV19	TRBD1	once	TGTGCCAGTAGGAACACGGGACAGGGGTTAGAGACCCAGTACTTC	CASRNTGQGLETQYF
TRBJ2-5	15	TRBV5-1	NA	once	TGCGCCAGCAGCGATAGAGGGGTCCCTCAAGAGACCCAGTACTTC	CASSDRGVPQETQYF
TRBJ1-1	14	TRBV7-9	TRBD1	few	TGTGCCAGCAGCCTGGGACAGACCTACACTGAAGCTTTCTTT	CASSLGQTYTEAFF
TRBJ2-2	18	TRBV11-2	TRBD1	NA	TGTGCCAGCAGCCCAAGAATGGGGACAGGGACGAACACCGGGGAGCTGTTTTTT	CASSPRMGTGTNTGELFF
TRBJ1-4	14	TRBV6-1	NA	once	TGTGCCAGTCGCCCGGGACTGATGAATGAAAAACTGTTTTTT	CASRPGLMNEKLFF
TRBJ2-1	16	TRBV4-1	NA	NA	TGCGCCAGCAGCCAAGCTTTGAGATCCCCGGGGAATGAGCAGTTCTTC	CASSQALRSPGNEQFF
TRBJ2-3	15	TRBV30	TRBD2	NA	TGTGCCTGGAGTGTACCGGGGGGGATAGGAGATACGCAGTATTTT	CAWSVPGGIGDTQYF
TRBJ1-1	15	TRBV11-2	TRBD1	NA	TGTGCCAGCAGCTACGACAGGGGTCGTAACACTGAAGCTTTCTTT	CASSYDRGRNTEAFF
TRBJ2-7	11	TRBV20-1	NA	NA	TGCAGTGCTAGGGTCGTTAACGAGCAGTACTTC	CSARVVNEQYF
TRBJ1-4	14	TRBV6-5	NA	NA	TGTGCCAGCAGTTACACGGCGGGGGAAGAAAAACTGTTTTTT	CASSYTAGEEKLFF
TRBJ1-2	14	TRBV18	NA	NA	TGTGCCAGCTCATACATTGGGGAGGACTATGGCTACACCTTC	CASSYIGEDYGYTF
TRBJ1-1	15	TRBV5-1	NA	NA	TGCGCCAGCAGCTTGAGCGCCTCAATGAACACTGAAGCTTTCTTT	CASSLSASMNTEAFF
TRBJ2-5	14	TRBV5-1	TRBD2	NA	TGCGCCAGCAGGGAGACTAGCGGACAAGAGACCCAGTACTTC	CASRETSGQETQYF
TRBJ1-1	18	TRBV29-1	NA	NA	TGCAGCGTTGAAGTATTGGGTCAGGAAGTCTTCAAGAACACTGAAGCTTTCTTT	CSVEVLGQEVFKNTEAFF
TRBJ1-5	18	TRBV7-9	TRBD1	few	TGTGCCAGCAGCACCGGGACAGGGGGGATAGGTGGCAATCAGCCCCAGCATTTT	CASSTGTGGIGGNQPQHF
TRBJ1-3	15	TRBV19	NA	NA	TGTGCCAGTAGAATCGGAGTAACCTACGGAAACACCATATATTTT	CASRIGVTYGNTIYF
TRBJ1-1	16	TRBV18	NA	NA	TGTGCCAGCTCATCAATAACCGGGACGGTGAACACTGAAGCTTTCTTT	CASSSITGTVNTEAFF
TRBJ1-2	16	TRBV18	NA	NA	TGTGCCAGCTCGTCCGAGGGGATTCTTTCTAACTATGGCTACACCTTC	CASSSEGILSNYGYTF
TRBJ2-1	15	TRBV18	NA	NA	TGTGCCAGCTCACCACCAGGCAGGTTCTACAATGAGCAGTTCTTC	CASSPPGRFYNEQFF
TRBJ1-4	15	TRBV19	NA	NA	TGTGCCAGTAACCCCCTCGGATCAACTAATGAAAAACTGTTTTTT	CASNPLGSTNEKLFF
TRBJ1-4	13	TRBV19	NA	NA	TGTGCCAGTAAGGGAACAACTAATGAAAAACTGTTTTTT	CASKGTTNEKLFF
TRBJ2-7	13	TRBV14	NA	NA	TGTGCCAGCAGCCAAGGCCGGGCCTACGAGCAGTACTTC	CASSQGRAYEQYF
TRBJ1-4	15	TRBV28	NA	NA	TGTGCCAGCAGTTTATCGGGGGTTGGTAATGAAAAACTGTTTTTT	CASSLSGVGNEKLFF
TRBJ2-1	20	TRBV1	NA	NA	TGCACCAGATCCCCCTCCTTGTTGGTGGAAGCGGGGGGTACCTACAATGAGCAGTTCTTC	CTRSPSLLVEAGGTYNEQFF
TRBJ1-2	14	TRBV7-2	TRBD1	NA	TGTGCCAGCAGCTTAGAGGACAGGGGACATGGCTACACCTTC	CASSLEDRGHGYTF
TRBJ2-5	15	TRBV7-7	TRBD2	NA	TGTGCCAGCAGCCTCGGGACTAGCGGCACGGAGACCCAGTACTTC	CASSLGTSGTETQYF
TRBJ1-6	17	TRBV6-4	NA	few	TGTGCCAGCAGTGAACCCATCAGGGGATCGTACAATTCACCCCTCCACTTT	CASSEPIRGSYNSPLHF
TRBJ2-7	11	TRBV5-1	NA	NA	TGCGCCAGCAGCTTTGAGGACGAGCAGTACTTC	CASSFEDEQYF
TRBJ1-2	16	TRBV6-1	TRBD1	NA	TGTGCCAGCAGTGGCCGGATTGGGACAGCTAACTATGGCTACACCTTC	CASSGRIGTANYGYTF